This T cell receptor beta chain stems from a study of OX40 agonist ivuxolimab in advanced cancers. About the research overall: Treatment of patients was with ivuxolimab, an agonistic anti-OX40 (CD134) antibody. Aged about 23 to 90 with a mean of approximately 57 years, they were under 85% male. Study observations and caveats: The study did not work out the antigen specificity of the expanded peripheral T cells.

This clone was seen more than once but under ten times. The antigen remains unidentified. The CDR3 has 16 amino acids. V lost 0 bases and J 1 base, leaving 13 bases between the germline ends. The germline V gene has CDR1 SGDLS and CDR2 YYNGEE. Sequencing used immunoSEQ multiplex PCR; TCRdb keeps in-frame clones, though not all of them. This sample yields 100,000 or so clones, of which roughly 84% are seen a single time; over 0.3% belongs to the top ten. Blood samples were obtained at baseline, cycle 4 day 1, and cycle 7 day 1. The TCR comes from an adult with an advanced solid tumor such as melanoma, head and neck, liver or kidney cancer. The chain carries TRBV9 and TRBJ1-1, with D unresolved. Sequences were derived from CD4+ or CD8+ T cells sorted from blood, sampled in a trial of the OX40 agonist ivuxolimab. The CDR3 coding sequence is TGTGCCAGCAGCGTAGCCCTCACAGACGCGAACACTGAAGCTTTCTTT. Protein sequence: CASSVALTDANTEAFF. The full variable domain, in which reference TRBV9 and TRBJ1-1 provide the parts outside the CDR3, is DSGVTQTPKHLITATGQRVTLRCSPRSGDLSVYWYQQSLDQGLQFLIQYYNGEERAKGNILERFSAQQFPDLHSELNLSSLELGDSALYFCASSVALTDANTEAFFGQGTRLTVV.